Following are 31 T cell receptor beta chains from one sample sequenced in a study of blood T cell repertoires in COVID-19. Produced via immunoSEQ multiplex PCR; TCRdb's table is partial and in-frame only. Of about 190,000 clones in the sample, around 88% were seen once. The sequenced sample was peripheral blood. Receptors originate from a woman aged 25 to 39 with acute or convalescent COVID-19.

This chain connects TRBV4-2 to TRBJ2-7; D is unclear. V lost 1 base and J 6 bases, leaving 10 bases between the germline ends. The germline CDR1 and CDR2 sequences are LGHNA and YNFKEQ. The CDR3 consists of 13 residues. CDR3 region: CASSQVARTEQYF. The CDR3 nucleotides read TGTGCCAGCAGCCAAGTGGCTAGAACCGAGCAGTACTTC.

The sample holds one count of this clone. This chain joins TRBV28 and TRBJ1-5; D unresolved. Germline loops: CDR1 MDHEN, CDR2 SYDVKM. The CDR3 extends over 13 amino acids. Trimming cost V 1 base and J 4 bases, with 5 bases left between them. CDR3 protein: CASSLSTNQPQHF. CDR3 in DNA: TGTGCCAGCAGTTTATCTACGAATCAGCCCCAGCATTTT.

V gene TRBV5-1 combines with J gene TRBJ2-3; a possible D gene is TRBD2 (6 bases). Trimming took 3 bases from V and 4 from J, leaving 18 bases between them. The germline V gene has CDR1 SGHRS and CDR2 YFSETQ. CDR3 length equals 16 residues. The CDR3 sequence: CASSSRGGVYSDTQYF. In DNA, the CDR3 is TGCGCCAGCAGCTCACGGGGAGGTGTTTATTCAGATACGCAGTATTTT.

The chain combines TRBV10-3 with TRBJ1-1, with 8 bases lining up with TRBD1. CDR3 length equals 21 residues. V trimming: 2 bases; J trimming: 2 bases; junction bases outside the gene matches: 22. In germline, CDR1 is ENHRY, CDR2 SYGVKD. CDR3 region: CAISESGGGRGPRRGNTEAFF. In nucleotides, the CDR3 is TGTGCCATCAGTGAGAGTGGGGGGGGCAGGGGGCCTCGTAGAGGAAACACTGAAGCTTTCTTT.

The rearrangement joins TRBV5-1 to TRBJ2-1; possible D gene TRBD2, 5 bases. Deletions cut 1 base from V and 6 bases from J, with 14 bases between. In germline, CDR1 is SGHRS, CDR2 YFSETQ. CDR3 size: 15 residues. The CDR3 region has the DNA TGCGCCAGCAGCTTGTGGCCCGGGAACGTCAATGAGCAGTTCTTC. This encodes CASSLWPGNVNEQFF.

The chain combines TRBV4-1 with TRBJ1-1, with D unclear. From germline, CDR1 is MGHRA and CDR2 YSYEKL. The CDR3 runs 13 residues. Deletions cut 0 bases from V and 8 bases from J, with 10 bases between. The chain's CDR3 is CASSQDRNREAFF. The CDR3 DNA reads TGCGCCAGCAGCCAAGACCGGAACAGAGAAGCTTTCTTT.

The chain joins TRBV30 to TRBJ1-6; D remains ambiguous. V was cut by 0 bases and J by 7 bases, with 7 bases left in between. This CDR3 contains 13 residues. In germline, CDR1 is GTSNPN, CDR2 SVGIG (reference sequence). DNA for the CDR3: TGTGCCTGGAGTGTAAGCGGGAATTCACCCCTCCACTTT. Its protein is CAWSVSGNSPLHF. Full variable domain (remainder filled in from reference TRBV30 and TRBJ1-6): SQTIHQWPATLVQPVGSPLSLECTVEGTSNPNLYWYRQAAGRGLQLLFYSVGIGQISSEVPQNLSASRPQDRQFILSSKKLLLSDSGFYLCAWSVSGNSPLHFGNGTRLTVT.

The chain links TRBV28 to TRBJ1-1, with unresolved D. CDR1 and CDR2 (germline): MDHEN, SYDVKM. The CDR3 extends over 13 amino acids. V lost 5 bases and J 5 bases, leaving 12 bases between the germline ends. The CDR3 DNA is TGTGCCAGCAGTCCCCCCTCGGGGACTGAAGCTTTCTTT. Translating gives CASSPPSGTEAFF.

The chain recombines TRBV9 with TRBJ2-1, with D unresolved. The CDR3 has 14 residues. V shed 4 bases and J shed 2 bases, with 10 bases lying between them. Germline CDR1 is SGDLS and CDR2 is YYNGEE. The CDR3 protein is CASSPQLTYNEQFF. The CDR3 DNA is TGTGCCAGCAGCCCCCAACTCACCTACAATGAGCAGTTCTTC.

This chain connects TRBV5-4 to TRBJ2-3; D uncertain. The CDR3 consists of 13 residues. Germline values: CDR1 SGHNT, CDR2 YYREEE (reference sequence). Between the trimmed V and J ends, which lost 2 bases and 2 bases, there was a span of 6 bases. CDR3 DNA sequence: TGTGCCAGCAGCTTACCTAACACAGATACGCAGTATTTT. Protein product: CASSLPNTDTQYF.

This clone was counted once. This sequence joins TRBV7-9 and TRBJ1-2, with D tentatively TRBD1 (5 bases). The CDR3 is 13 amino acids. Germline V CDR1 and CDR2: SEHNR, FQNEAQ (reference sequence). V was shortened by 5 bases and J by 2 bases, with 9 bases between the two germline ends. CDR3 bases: TGTGCCAGCAGCGACAGATCAAACTATGGCTACACCTTC. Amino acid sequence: CASSDRSNYGYTF.

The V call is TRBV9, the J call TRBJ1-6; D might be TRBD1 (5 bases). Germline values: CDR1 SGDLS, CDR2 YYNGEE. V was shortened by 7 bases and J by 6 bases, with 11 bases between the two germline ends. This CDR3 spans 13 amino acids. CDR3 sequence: CASGETVNSPLHF. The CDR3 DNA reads TGTGCCAGCGGAGAGACAGTTAATTCACCCCTCCACTTT.

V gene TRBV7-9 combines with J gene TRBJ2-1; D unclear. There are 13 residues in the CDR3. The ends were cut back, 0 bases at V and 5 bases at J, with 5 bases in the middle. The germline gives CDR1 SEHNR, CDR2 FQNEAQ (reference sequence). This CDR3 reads CASSLALHNEQFF. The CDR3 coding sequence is TGTGCCAGCAGCTTAGCCCTTCACAATGAGCAGTTCTTC.

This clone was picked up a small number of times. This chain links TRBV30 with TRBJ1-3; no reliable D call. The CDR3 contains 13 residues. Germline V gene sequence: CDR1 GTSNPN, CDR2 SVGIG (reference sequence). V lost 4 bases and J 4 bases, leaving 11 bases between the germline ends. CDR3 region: CAWTVTEGNTIYF. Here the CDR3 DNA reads TGTGCCTGGACTGTTACAGAAGGAAACACCATATATTTT.

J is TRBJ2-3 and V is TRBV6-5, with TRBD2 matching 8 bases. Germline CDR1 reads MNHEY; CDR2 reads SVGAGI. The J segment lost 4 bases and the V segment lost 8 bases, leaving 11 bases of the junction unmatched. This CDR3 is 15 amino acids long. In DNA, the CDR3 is TGTGCCAGCCGGCCTAAGCGGGAGACCTCAGATACGCAGTATTTT. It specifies CASRPKRETSDTQYF.

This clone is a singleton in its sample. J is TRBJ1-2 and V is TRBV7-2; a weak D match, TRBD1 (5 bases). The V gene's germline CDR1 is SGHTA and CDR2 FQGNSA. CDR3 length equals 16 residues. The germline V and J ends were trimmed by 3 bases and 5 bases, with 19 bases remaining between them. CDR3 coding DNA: TGTGCCAGCAGCTTCAGGATGGGGGGGGGAGCATATGGCTACACCTTC. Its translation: CASSFRMGGGAYGYTF.

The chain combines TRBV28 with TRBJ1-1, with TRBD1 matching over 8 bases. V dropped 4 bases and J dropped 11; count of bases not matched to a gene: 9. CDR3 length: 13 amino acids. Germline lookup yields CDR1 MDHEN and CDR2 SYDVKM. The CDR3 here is CASSSVDRAVAFF. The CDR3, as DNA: TGTGCCAGCAGTTCAGTGGACAGGGCTGTGGCTTTCTTT.

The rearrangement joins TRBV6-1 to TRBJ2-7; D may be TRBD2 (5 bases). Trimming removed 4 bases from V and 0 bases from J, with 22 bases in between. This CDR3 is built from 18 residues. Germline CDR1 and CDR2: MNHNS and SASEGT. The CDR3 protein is CASSVSSSLAYSSYEQYF. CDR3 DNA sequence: TGTGCCAGCAGTGTTTCGAGTTCGCTAGCTTATAGCTCCTACGAGCAGTACTTC.

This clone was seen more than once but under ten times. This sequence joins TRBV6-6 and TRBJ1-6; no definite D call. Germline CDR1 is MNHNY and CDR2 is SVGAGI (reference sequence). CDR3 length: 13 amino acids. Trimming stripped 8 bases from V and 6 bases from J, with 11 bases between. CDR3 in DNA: TGTGCCAGCCGTAGACTGTTTAATTCACCCCTCCACTTT. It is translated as CASRRLFNSPLHF.

The CDR3 bases are TGTGCCAGCAGCTCCTACCTGGGGGCAGGGGCCAACGTCCTGACTTTC. Amino acid sequence: CASSSYLGAGANVLTF. The chain recombines TRBV7-6 with TRBJ2-6; D might be TRBD1 (6 bases). Germline-derived CDR1 and CDR2 are SGHVS and FNYEAQ. The CDR3 has 16 amino acids. V was shortened by 4 bases and J by 4 bases, with 14 bases between the two germline ends.

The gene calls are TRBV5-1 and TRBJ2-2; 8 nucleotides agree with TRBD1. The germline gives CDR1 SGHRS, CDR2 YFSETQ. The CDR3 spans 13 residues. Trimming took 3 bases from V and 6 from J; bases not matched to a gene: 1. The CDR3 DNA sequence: TGCGCCAGCAGCTCGACAGGGGCCGGGGAGCTGTTTTTT. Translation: CASSSTGAGELFF.

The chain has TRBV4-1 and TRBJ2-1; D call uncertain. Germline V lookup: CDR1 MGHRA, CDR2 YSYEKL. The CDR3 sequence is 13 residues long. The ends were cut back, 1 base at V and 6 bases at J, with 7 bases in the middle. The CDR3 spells CASSQARVNEQFF. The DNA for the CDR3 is TGCGCCAGCAGCCAAGCCCGGGTCAATGAGCAGTTCTTC.

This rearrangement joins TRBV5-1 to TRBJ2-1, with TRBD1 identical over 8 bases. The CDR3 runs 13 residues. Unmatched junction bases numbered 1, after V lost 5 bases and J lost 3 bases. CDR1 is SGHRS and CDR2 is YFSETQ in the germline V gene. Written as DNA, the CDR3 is TGCGCCAGCAGGGACAGGGTCTACAATGAGCAGTTCTTC. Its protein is CASRDRVYNEQFF.

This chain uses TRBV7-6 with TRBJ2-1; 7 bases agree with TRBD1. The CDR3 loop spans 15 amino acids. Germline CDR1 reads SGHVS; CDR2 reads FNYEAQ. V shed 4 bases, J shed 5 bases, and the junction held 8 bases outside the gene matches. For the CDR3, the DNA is TGTGCCAGCAGCTCCCGGACAGGACGCAACAATGAGCAGTTCTTC. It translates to CASSSRTGRNNEQFF.

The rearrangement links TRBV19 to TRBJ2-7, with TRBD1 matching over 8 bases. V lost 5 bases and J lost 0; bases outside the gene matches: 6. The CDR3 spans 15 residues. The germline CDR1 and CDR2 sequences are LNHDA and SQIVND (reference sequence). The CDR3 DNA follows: TGTGCCAGTAGTGTCCGGGACAGGAGCTCCTACGAGCAGTACTTC. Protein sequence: CASSVRDRSSYEQYF. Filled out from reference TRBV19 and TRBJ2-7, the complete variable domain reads DGGITQSPKYLFRKEGQNVTLSCEQNLNHDAMYWYRQDPGQGLRLIYYSQIVNDFQKGDIAEGYSVSREKKESFPLTVTSAQKNPTAFYLCASSVRDRSSYEQYFGPGTRLTVT.

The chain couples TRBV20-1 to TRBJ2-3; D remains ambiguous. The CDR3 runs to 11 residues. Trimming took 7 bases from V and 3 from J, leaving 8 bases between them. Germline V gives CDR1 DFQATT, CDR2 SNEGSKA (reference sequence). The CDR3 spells CSVLETDTQYF. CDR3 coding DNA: TGCAGTGTCCTAGAGACAGATACGCAGTATTTT.

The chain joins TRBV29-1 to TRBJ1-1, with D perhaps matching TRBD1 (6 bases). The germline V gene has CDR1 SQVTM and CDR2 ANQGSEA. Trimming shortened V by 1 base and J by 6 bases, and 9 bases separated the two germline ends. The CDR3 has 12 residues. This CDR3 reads CSVEAGAPEAFF. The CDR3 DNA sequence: TGCAGCGTTGAAGCAGGGGCGCCTGAAGCTTTCTTT.

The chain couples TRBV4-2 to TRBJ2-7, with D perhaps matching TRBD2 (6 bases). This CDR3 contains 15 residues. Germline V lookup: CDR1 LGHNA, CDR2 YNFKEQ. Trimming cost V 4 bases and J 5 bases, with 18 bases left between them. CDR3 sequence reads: CASSPSGVVENEQYF. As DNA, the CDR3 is TGTGCCAGCAGCCCCTCGGGAGTAGTGGAGAACGAGCAGTACTTC.

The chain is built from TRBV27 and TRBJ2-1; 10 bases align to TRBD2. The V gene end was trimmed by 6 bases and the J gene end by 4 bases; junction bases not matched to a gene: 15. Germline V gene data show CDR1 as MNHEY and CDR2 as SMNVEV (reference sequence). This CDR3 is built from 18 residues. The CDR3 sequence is CASSFQRPGTSAYNEQFF. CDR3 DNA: TGTGCCAGCAGCTTCCAACGGCCCGGGACTAGCGCATACAATGAGCAGTTCTTC.

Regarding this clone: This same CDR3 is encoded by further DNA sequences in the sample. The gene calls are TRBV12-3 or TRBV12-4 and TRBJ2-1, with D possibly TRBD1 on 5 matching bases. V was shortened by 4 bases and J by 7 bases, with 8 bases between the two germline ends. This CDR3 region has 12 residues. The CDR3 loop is CASSSQGNEQFF. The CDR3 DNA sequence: TGTGCCAGCAGTTCTCAGGGTAATGAGCAGTTCTTC.

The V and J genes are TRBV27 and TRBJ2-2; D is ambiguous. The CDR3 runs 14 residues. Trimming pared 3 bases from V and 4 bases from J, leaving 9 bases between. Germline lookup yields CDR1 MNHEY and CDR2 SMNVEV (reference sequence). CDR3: CASSLTEPTGELFF. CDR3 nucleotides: TGTGCCAGCAGTTTGACGGAGCCCACCGGGGAGCTGTTTTTT.